The 25 T cell receptor beta chains below come from one sample, sequenced in a study of T cells in Graves' hyperthyroidism and ophthalmopathy. What was amplified from RNA transcripts were TCR beta CDR3 regions. The HTBI primer set served for first-round RT-PCR of the TCR CDR3. TCRdb processed the multiplex PCR reads anew with MiXCR; each CDR3 protein has one entry. In the table there are more than 550,000 distinct CDR3 sequences, roughly a sixth of which are singletons. The sequenced material came from blood. The receptors shown here come from a man aged 50-59 years with Graves' hyperthyroidism.

This clonotype was recorded at least ten times. V and J are TRBV18 and TRBJ2-1, with TRBD2 identical over 10 bases. After removal of 1 base from V and 6 bases from J, the junction contained 9 bases not matched to a gene. This CDR3 spans 17 amino acids. CDR1 and CDR2 from the germline V gene are KGHSH and LQKENI. The CDR3: CASSPRLGLAGANEQFF. For the CDR3, the DNA is TGTGCCAGCTCACCACGCCTGGGGCTAGCGGGAGCCAATGAGCAGTTCTTC. Combining the CDR3 with reference TRBV18 and TRBJ2-1 gives the whole variable domain NAGVMQNPRHLVRRRGQEARLRCSPMKGHSHVYWYRQLPEEGLKFMVYLQKENIIDESGMPKERFSAEFPKEGPSILRIQQVVRGDSAAYFCASSPRLGLAGANEQFFGPGTRLTVL.

This chain connects TRBV5-1 to TRBJ2-3; 7 bases are shared with TRBD2. CDR1 SGHRS and CDR2 YFSETQ come from the germline V gene. After removal of 9 bases from V and 11 bases from J, the junction contained 21 bases not matched to a gene. The CDR3 runs to 15 residues. CDR3 region: CATSSGTSTSGVQYF. The CDR3, as DNA: TGCGCCACCTCCTCCGGGACTTCTACAAGCGGGGTGCAGTATTTT.

In its sample, this clonotype was seen many times. The rearrangement uses TRBV20-1 and TRBJ2-7; a weak D match, TRBD2 (6 bases). CDR1 DFQATT and CDR2 SNEGSKA come from the germline V gene (reference sequence). This CDR3 is built from 13 residues. V was shortened by 3 bases and J by 5 bases, with 14 bases between the two germline ends. The CDR3 nucleotides read TGCAGTGCTAGGAACGCGGGGCTGGACGAGCAGTACTTC. Amino acids: CSARNAGLDEQYF.

This clonotype occurred many times. This rearrangement joins TRBV2 to TRBJ2-1; 9 nucleotides align to TRBD2. The length of the CDR3 is 15 residues. The ends lost 1 base at V and 6 bases at J; junction bases unmatched: 4. Per the germline V gene, CDR1 is SNHLY and CDR2 is FYNNEI. The chain's CDR3 is CASSEDAGGPNEQFF. The CDR3 nucleotides are TGTGCCAGCAGTGAAGATGCGGGAGGGCCCAATGAGCAGTTCTTC.

This clonotype was counted many times. The chain joins TRBV12-3 or TRBV12-4 to TRBJ2-3; TRBD2 matches at 10 bases. Trimming cost V 6 bases and J 1 base; bases outside gene matches: 7. The CDR3 runs 16 residues. CDR3 sequence (DNA): TGTGCCAGCAGCCCGGCCGGGACTAGCGGCACAGATACGCAGTATTTT. Protein: CASSPAGTSGTDTQYF.

At least ten counts were recorded for this clonotype. This chain connects TRBV28 to TRBJ2-1; D is perhaps TRBD2 (5 bases). The V gene's germline CDR1 is MDHEN and CDR2 SYDVKM. This CDR3 region has 13 residues. V gave up 2 bases and J gave up 10 bases, with 12 bases separating them. The CDR3 bases are TGTGCCAGCAGTTTAAGGAGGTTTGGGGAGCAGTTCTTC. Its translation: CASSLRRFGEQFF.

This clonotype was recorded at least ten times. The CDR3 DNA reads TGTGCCAGCAGTTTTCTACAGGGGATACGGAATGAGCAGTTCTTC. Its translation is CASSFLQGIRNEQFF. The rearrangement joins TRBV27 to TRBJ2-1, with 7 bases fitting TRBD1. The CDR3 covers 15 residues. Trimming at V came to 3 bases and at J to 7 bases, leaving 9 bases not matched to a gene. From germline, CDR1 is MNHEY and CDR2 SMNVEV (reference sequence).

This clonotype was counted at least ten times. CDR3 amino acids: CASSYSTYRSSYNEQFF. The CDR3 DNA reads as TGTGCCAGCAGTTACTCGACTTATCGCAGCTCCTACAATGAGCAGTTCTTC. This rearrangement joins TRBV6-5 to TRBJ2-1, with D uncertain. V was clipped by 0 bases and J by 0 bases, with 12 bases between them. CDR3 length equals 17 residues. Germline CDR1 MNHEY, CDR2 SVGAGI.

This clonotype came up many times. V usage is TRBV5-1 and J usage is TRBJ1-5, with TRBD1 as a possible D gene (6 bases). The length of the CDR3 is 14 residues. With 0 bases removed from V and 6 bases from J, the gap between germline ends came to 10 bases. The V gene's germline CDR1 is SGHRS and CDR2 YFSETQ. CDR3: CASSLEQGSQPQHF. The CDR3, as DNA: TGCGCCAGCAGCTTGGAACAGGGCAGTCAGCCCCAGCATTTT. Supplemented by reference TRBV5-1 and TRBJ1-5, the full variable domain reads KAGVTQTPRYLIKTRGQQVTLSCSPISGHRSVSWYQQTPGQGLQFLFEYFSETQRNKGNFPGRFSGRQFSNSRSEMNVSTLELGDSALYLCASSLEQGSQPQHFGDGTRLSIL.

A remark on this clonotype: A read error may be the cause here, since a much bigger clone is one base away. V and J are TRBV6-2 or TRBV6-3 and TRBJ1-6, with D tentatively TRBD1 (5 bases). CDR1 MNHEY and CDR2 SVGEGT come from the germline V gene. CDR3 length: 14 amino acids. V was cut by 5 bases and J by 3 bases, with 8 bases left in between. CDR3 region: CASSRDGYNSPLHF. The CDR3, as DNA: TGTGCCAGCAGTCGGGACGGCTATAATTCACCCCTCCACTTT.

This clonotype was detected only a few times. DNA of the CDR3: TGTGCCAGCAGAACCGGGACAGGAGGAGTAAGTGAAAAACTGTTTTTT. Amino acid sequence: CASRTGTGGVSEKLFF. The chain has TRBV6-1 and TRBJ1-4; 8 positions agree with TRBD1. The length of the CDR3 is 16 residues. After removal of 6 bases from V and 7 bases from J, the junction contained 13 bases not matched to a gene. Germline CDR1 is MNHNS and CDR2 is SASEGT.

This clonotype was detected only a few times. The chain uses TRBV3-1 and TRBJ1-1, with unresolved D. Germline V gives CDR1 LGHDT, CDR2 YNNKEL (reference sequence). Trimming stripped 4 bases from V and 4 bases from J, with 13 bases between. The CDR3 sequence is 14 residues long. DNA for the CDR3: TGTGCCAGCAGCCGTGGGGAGGCTCCCACTGAAGCTTTCTTT. Protein: CASSRGEAPTEAFF.

CDR3 bases: TGTGCCAGCAGCCATTGGGGCCGGGGGGACACCGGGGAGCTGTTTTTT. Amino acid sequence: CASSHWGRGDTGELFF. This chain uses TRBV3-1 with TRBJ2-2, with TRBD2 identical over 7 bases. The CDR3 sequence is 16 residues long. V trimming: 3 bases; J trimming: 3 bases; junction bases outside the gene matches: 7. CDR1 LGHDT and CDR2 YNNKEL come from the germline V gene (reference sequence).

As for this clonotype: A much larger clone differs from this one at a single base, so this may be a read error. The V call is TRBV28, the J call TRBJ1-3; D is perhaps TRBD1 (6 bases). The CDR3 is 16 amino acids. Germline V CDR1 and CDR2: MDHEN, SYDVKM. CDR3 region: CASSTIQGQVGNAIYF. CDR3 nucleotides: TGTGCCAGCAGTACAATACAGGGTCAAGTTGGAAACGCCATATATTTT. Drawing the rest from reference TRBV28 and TRBJ1-3, the complete variable domain is DVKVTQSSRYLVKRTGEKVFLECVQDMDHENMFWYRQDPGLGLRLIYFSYDVKMKEKGDIPEGYSVSREKKERFSLILESASTNQTSMYLCASSTIQGQVGNAIYFGEGSWLTVV.

The V call is TRBV10-1, the J call TRBJ1-1; the D is unclear. Trimming took 6 bases from V and 1 from J, leaving 12 bases between them. The CDR3 length is 14 residues. Germline V CDR1 and CDR2: WNHNN, SYGVQD (reference sequence). The CDR3 protein is CASRPSDGNTEAFF. CDR3 nucleotides: TGCGCCAGCAGACCCTCGGACGGGAACACTGAAGCTTTCTTT.

This clonotype has ten or more counts. The chain uses TRBV28 and TRBJ2-3; 9 nucleotides match TRBD2. Trimming at V came to 3 bases and at J to 3 bases, leaving 19 bases not matched to a gene. Germline values: CDR1 MDHEN, CDR2 SYDVKM. This CDR3 has 20 amino acids. The CDR3 region has the DNA TGTGCCAGCAGTTTCAGGTCGGCGGGAGGGCCGGAAATAGGAACAGATACGCAGTATTTT. Its translation is CASSFRSAGGPEIGTDTQYF.

This clonotype was seen only once. The chain is built from TRBV2 and TRBJ2-1, with D perhaps matching TRBD1 or TRBD2 (5 bases each). V shed 5 bases and J shed 5 bases, with 16 bases lying between them. The V gene's germline CDR1 is SNHLY and CDR2 FYNNEI. This CDR3 has 15 amino acids. This CDR3 is CASSMGVLHHNEQFF. The CDR3 DNA follows: TGTGCCAGCAGTATGGGGGTACTACACCACAATGAGCAGTTCTTC.

This clonotype was found a few times. This chain connects TRBV6-1 to TRBJ2-3; 11 bases map to TRBD2. CDR3 length: 15 amino acids. Germline loops: CDR1 MNHNS, CDR2 SASEGT. J lost 6 bases, V lost 3 bases, and 5 bases had no gene match. CDR3 residues: CASSETSGDMDTQYF. The CDR3 coding sequence is TGTGCCAGCAGTGAGACTAGCGGGGACATGGATACGCAGTATTTT.

This clonotype was seen ten or more times. Mismatch with germline at one junction end may stem from a read error. The CDR3 here is CAWGVTGANVLTF. CDR3 DNA: TGTGCCTGGGGTGTAACCGGGGCCAACGTCCTGACTTTC. V is TRBV30 and J is TRBJ2-6, with no clear D. The germline V gene encodes CDR1 GTSNPN and CDR2 SVGIG (reference sequence). The CDR3 loop spans 13 amino acids.

This clonotype was counted only a few times. The chain employs TRBV7-2 and TRBJ1-2; 8 nucleotides agree with TRBD1. This CDR3 is 16 amino acids long. Germline CDR1 is SGHTA and CDR2 is FQGNSA. The V segment lost 3 bases and the J segment 3 bases; nucleotides outside the gene matches: 9. The CDR3 DNA follows: TGTGCCAGCAGCTTGAGGACAGGGAGGTTCGACTATGGCTACACCTTC. Its translation: CASSLRTGRFDYGYTF.

A few counts support this clonotype. V and J are TRBV20-1 and TRBJ1-5; D gene uncertain. The germline V gene has CDR1 DFQATT and CDR2 SNEGSKA (reference sequence). This CDR3 has 14 amino acids. The ends were cut back, 1 base at V and 0 bases at J, with 7 bases in the middle. The CDR3 DNA follows: TGCAGTGCTAGAGCAGGTTCTAGCAATCAGCCCCAGCATTTT. This encodes CSARAGSSNQPQHF.

This clonotype appeared many times. V is TRBV5-1 and J is TRBJ2-7; D might be TRBD2 (6 bases). Germline lookup yields CDR1 SGHRS and CDR2 YFSETQ. Trimming took 0 bases from V and 3 from J, leaving 13 bases between them. The CDR3 is made up of 15 amino acids. The CDR3 DNA reads as TGCGCCAGCAGCTTGGTAGCGCCGGGAGACTACGAGCAGTACTTC. Its translation: CASSLVAPGDYEQYF.

This clonotype was seen many times. This chain links TRBV5-6 with TRBJ2-7, with D perhaps assigned TRBD1 or TRBD2 (5 bases each). Germline loops: CDR1 SGHDT, CDR2 YYEEEE. The germline V and J ends were trimmed by 4 bases and 7 bases, with 18 bases remaining between them. CDR3 size: 14 residues. This chain's CDR3 is CASSPGTALREQYF. The CDR3 DNA sequence: TGTGCCAGCAGCCCCGGGACCGCGTTGCGGGAGCAGTACTTC.

This rearrangement joins TRBV3-1 to TRBJ2-7; tentatively, D is TRBD2 (6 bases). The V end was cut by 7 bases, the J end by 1 base, with 8 bases between. The germline CDR1 and CDR2 sequences are LGHDT and YNNKEL (reference sequence). The CDR3 runs 12 residues. CDR3 in amino acids: CASTGGSYEQYF. CDR3 coding DNA: TGTGCCAGCACCGGGGGATCCTACGAGCAGTACTTC.

Concerning this clonotype: One base away lies a much larger clone, so this may be a sequencing read error. V gene TRBV18 combines with J gene TRBJ2-7; a possible D gene is TRBD1 (7 bases). This CDR3 has 13 residues. Germline lookup yields CDR1 KGHSH and CDR2 LQKENI. Trimming took 3 bases from V and 5 from J, leaving 11 bases between them. This CDR3 reads CASSPRGEDEQYF. The DNA of the CDR3 is TGTGCCAGCTCACCCAGGGGGGAGGACGAGCAGTACTTC. Full variable domain (missing parts from reference TRBV18 and TRBJ2-7): NAGVMQNPRHLVRRRGQEARLRCSPMKGHSHVYWYRQLPEEGLKFMVYLQKENIIDESGMPKERFSAEFPKEGPSILRIQQVVRGDSAAYFCASSPRGEDEQYFGPGTRLTVT.